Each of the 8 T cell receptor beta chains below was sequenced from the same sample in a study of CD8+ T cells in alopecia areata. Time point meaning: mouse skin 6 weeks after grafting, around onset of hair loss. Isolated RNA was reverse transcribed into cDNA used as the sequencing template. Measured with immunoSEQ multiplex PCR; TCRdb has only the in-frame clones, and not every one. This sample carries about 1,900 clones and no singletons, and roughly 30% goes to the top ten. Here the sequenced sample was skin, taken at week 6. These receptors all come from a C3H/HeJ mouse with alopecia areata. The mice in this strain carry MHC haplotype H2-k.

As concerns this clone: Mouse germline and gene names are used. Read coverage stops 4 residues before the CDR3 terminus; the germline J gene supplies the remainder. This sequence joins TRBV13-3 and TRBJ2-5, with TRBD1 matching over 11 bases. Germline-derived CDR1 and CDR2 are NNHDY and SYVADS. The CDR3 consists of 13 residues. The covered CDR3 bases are TGTGCCAGCCTCCGGGACAGGGGGGAC. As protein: CASLRDRGD. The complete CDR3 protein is CASLRDRGDTQYF.

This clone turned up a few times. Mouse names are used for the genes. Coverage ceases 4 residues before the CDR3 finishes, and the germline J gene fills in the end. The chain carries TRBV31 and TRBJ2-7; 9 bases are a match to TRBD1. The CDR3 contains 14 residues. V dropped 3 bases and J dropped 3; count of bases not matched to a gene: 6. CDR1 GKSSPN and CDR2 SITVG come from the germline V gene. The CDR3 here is CAWRPGTGHYEQYF. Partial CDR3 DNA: TGTGCCTGGAGGCCCGGGACAGGGCACTAT.

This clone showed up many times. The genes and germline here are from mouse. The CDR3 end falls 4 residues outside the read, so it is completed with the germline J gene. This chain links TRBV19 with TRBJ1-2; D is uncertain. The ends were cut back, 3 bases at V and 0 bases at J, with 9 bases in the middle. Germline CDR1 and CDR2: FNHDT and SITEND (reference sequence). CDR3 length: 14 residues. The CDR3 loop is CASSKDNANSDYTF. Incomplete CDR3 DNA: TGTGCCAGCAGTAAAGACAATGCAAACTCC.

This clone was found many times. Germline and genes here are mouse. The sequenced CDR3 bases are TGTGCCAGCGGTGAACACCGGGACAGGGGGCTCTAT. It specifies CASGEHRDRGLY. The CDR3, in full, reads CASGEHRDRGLYEQYF. V and J are TRBV13-2 and TRBJ2-7; the match to TRBD1 covers 12 bases. Sequencing ends 4 residues short of the CDR3 end; the germline J gene provides the rest. CDR1 is NNHNN, CDR2 SYGAGS, per germline (reference sequence). This CDR3 is 16 amino acids long. The trim removed 2 bases at V and 3 bases at J, leaving 6 bases unmatched.

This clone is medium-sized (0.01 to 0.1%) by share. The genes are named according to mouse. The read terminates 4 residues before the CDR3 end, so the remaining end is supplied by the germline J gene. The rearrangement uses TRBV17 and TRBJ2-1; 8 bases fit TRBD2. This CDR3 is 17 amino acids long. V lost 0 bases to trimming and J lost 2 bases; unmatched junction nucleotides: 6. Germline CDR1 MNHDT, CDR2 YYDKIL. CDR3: CASSRDSGGRYYAEQFF. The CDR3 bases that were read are TGTGCTAGCAGTAGAGATTCTGGGGGGAGATACTATGCT.

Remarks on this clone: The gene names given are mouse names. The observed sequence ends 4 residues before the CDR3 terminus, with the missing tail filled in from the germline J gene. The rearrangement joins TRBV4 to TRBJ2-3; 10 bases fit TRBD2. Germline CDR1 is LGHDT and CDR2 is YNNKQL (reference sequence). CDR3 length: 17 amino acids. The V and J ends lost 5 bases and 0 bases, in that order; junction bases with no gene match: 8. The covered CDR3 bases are TGTGCCAGCAGCCCCCTCCTGGGGGGGCCTAGTGCAGAA. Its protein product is CASSPLLGGPSAE. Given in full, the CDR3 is CASSPLLGGPSAETLYF.

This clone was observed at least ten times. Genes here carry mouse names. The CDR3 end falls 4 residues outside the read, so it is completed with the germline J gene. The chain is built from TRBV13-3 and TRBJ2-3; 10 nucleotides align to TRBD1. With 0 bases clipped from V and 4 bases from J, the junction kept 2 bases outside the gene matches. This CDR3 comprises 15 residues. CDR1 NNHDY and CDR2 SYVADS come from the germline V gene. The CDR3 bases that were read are TGTGCCAGCAGTGATGGGGACAGGGGCACAGAA. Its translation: CASSDGDRGTE. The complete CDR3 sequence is CASSDGDRGTETLYF.

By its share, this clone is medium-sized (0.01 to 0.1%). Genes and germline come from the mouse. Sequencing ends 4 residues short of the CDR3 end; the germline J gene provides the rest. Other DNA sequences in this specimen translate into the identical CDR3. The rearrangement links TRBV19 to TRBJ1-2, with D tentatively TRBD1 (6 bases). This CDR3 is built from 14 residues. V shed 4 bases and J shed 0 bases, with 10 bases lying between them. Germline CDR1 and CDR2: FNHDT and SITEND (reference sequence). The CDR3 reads CASSRDTANSDYTF. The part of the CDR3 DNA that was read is TGTGCCAGCAGTCGGGACACTGCAAACTCC.